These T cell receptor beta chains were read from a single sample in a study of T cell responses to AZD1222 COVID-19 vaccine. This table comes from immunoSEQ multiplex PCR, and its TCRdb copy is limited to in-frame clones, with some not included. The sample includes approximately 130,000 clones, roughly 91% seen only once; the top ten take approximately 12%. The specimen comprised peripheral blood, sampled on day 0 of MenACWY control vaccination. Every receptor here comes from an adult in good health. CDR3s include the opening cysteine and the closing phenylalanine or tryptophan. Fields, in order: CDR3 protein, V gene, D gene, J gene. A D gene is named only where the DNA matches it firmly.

cdr3_aa: CAWWTDYGYTF
v_call: TRBV30
d_call: .
j_call: TRBJ1-2

cdr3_aa: CASGLSRARDEQFF
v_call: TRBV27
d_call: .
j_call: TRBJ2-1

cdr3_aa: CASTPATDYGYTF
v_call: TRBV6-5
d_call: .
j_call: TRBJ1-2

cdr3_aa: CASSRQGAGETQYF
v_call: TRBV3-1/TRBV3-2
d_call: TRBD1
j_call: TRBJ2-5

cdr3_aa: CASSLGRPGQGLKLFF
v_call: TRBV7-2
d_call: TRBD1
j_call: TRBJ1-4

cdr3_aa: CASSARDRWSDTQYF
v_call: TRBV7-6
d_call: TRBD1
j_call: TRBJ2-3

cdr3_aa: CASSGGTRKETQYF
v_call: TRBV9
d_call: TRBD2
j_call: TRBJ2-5

cdr3_aa: CASSLNSGASSPLHF
v_call: TRBV7-3
d_call: .
j_call: TRBJ1-6

cdr3_aa: CASSPGRDNSPLHF
v_call: TRBV5-1
d_call: .
j_call: TRBJ1-6

cdr3_aa: CAWRAQGTGYEQYF
v_call: TRBV30
d_call: TRBD1
j_call: TRBJ2-7

cdr3_aa: CATSDLRQDSSYNEQFF
v_call: TRBV24-1
d_call: .
j_call: TRBJ2-1

cdr3_aa: CASSFTLLNTEAFF
v_call: TRBV5-4
d_call: .
j_call: TRBJ1-1

cdr3_aa: CASSVATKMDTPQNEQFF
v_call: TRBV9
d_call: .
j_call: TRBJ2-1

cdr3_aa: CSASNWASGEGVKNIQYF
v_call: TRBV20-1
d_call: TRBD2
j_call: TRBJ2-4

cdr3_aa: CASSQTQTPEQYF
v_call: TRBV7-9
d_call: .
j_call: TRBJ2-7

cdr3_aa: CVGGGTGEQFF
v_call: TRBV12-3/TRBV12-4
d_call: TRBD2
j_call: TRBJ2-1

cdr3_aa: CASSLGTSGRAGEQYF
v_call: TRBV5-1
d_call: TRBD2
j_call: TRBJ2-7

cdr3_aa: CASSSPGTFNEQFF
v_call: TRBV7-2
d_call: .
j_call: TRBJ2-1

cdr3_aa: CASSPGHRATEAFF
v_call: TRBV7-6
d_call: .
j_call: TRBJ1-1

cdr3_aa: CASSRRQGYTGELFF
v_call: TRBV5-8
d_call: .
j_call: TRBJ2-2

cdr3_aa: CASSALAGVNNEQFF
v_call: TRBV5-1
d_call: TRBD2
j_call: TRBJ2-1

cdr3_aa: CASSLWERTRWEQFF
v_call: TRBV11-3
d_call: .
j_call: TRBJ2-1

cdr3_aa: CASSHDGRDEQFF
v_call: TRBV7-3
d_call: TRBD2
j_call: TRBJ2-1

cdr3_aa: CASSPGGSLYEQYF
v_call: TRBV7-9
d_call: TRBD1
j_call: TRBJ2-7

cdr3_aa: CASSPQSRQPNSPLHF
v_call: TRBV5-1
d_call: .
j_call: TRBJ1-6

cdr3_aa: CASRGQTNTGELFF
v_call: TRBV6-4
d_call: TRBD1
j_call: TRBJ2-2

cdr3_aa: CAWEVSGNTIYF
v_call: TRBV30
d_call: .
j_call: TRBJ1-3

cdr3_aa: CASSEAGRVVHQPQHF
v_call: TRBV2
d_call: .
j_call: TRBJ1-5

cdr3_aa: CASSYSRGVPEAFF
v_call: TRBV6-5
d_call: .
j_call: TRBJ1-1

cdr3_aa: CASSLGEGRAAFF
v_call: TRBV28
d_call: .
j_call: TRBJ1-1

cdr3_aa: CASSSRRDASSYEQYF
v_call: TRBV5-5
d_call: .
j_call: TRBJ2-7

cdr3_aa: CASSPKGVATNEKLFF
v_call: TRBV11-3
d_call: .
j_call: TRBJ1-4